Following are 4 T cell receptor beta chains from one sample sequenced in a study of control samples from healthy donors and cancer patients. TCRdb's copy holds only in-frame clones and misses some; the assay was immunoSEQ multiplex PCR. The sample has roughly 100,000 clones; roughly 89% are singletons. Sequencing used blood. The receptors derive from a human donor in good health. The donor label of this sample is uncertain.

The V call is TRBV5-1, the J call TRBJ2-3, with D maybe TRBD2 (6 bases). Trimming removed 0 bases at V and 2 bases at J, with 13 bases between. The CDR3 is 16 amino acids. Germline values: CDR1 SGHRS, CDR2 YFSETQ. The CDR3 spells CASSLGATRHTDTQYF. CDR3 in DNA: TGCGCCAGCAGCTTGGGGGCGACTAGGCACACAGATACGCAGTATTTT.

This chain connects TRBV5-1 to TRBJ1-3, with a possible D match to TRBD1 (5 bases). Trimming removed 3 bases from V and 2 bases from J, with 15 bases in between. Germline CDR1 and CDR2: SGHRS and YFSETQ. The CDR3 extends over 16 amino acids. The CDR3 loop is CASSSGPGLAGNTIYF. The CDR3 nucleotides are TGCGCCAGCAGCTCGGGCCCAGGGTTAGCTGGAAACACCATATATTTT.

The rearrangement joins TRBV27 to TRBJ2-5, with D possibly TRBD2 on 7 matching bases. Germline V gene data show CDR1 as MNHEY and CDR2 as SMNVEV (reference sequence). The CDR3 runs 15 residues. V dropped 5 bases and J dropped 4 bases, with 17 bases sitting between them. This CDR3 is CASSPFRGARETQYF. The CDR3 DNA sequence: TGTGCCAGCAGTCCCTTTCGGGGGGCCAGAGAGACCCAGTACTTC.

This chain connects TRBV9 to TRBJ1-3; D is possibly TRBD1 (5 bases). Per germline, CDR1 SGDLS and CDR2 YYNGEE. The CDR3 covers 14 residues. The ends were cut back, 3 bases at V and 0 bases at J, with 7 bases in the middle. CDR3 coding DNA: TGTGCCAGCAGCGGGGGGTTCTCTGGAAACACCATATATTTT. Translation: CASSGGFSGNTIYF.